This note documents a single T cell receptor (beta chain) sequence. The data originate from a study of control samples from healthy donors and cancer patients. Some clones are missing from TCRdb's copy, which holds only in-frame ones; the method was immunoSEQ multiplex PCR. The top ten clones hold 7.5% to 8.5% of a sample with under 200,000 clones, over 85% of them seen once. The TCR comes from a woman aged 40 to 50 in good health. Material: blood.

DNA for the CDR3: TGCGCCAGCAGCCAAGAAGGGATTAACTCTGGAAACACCATATATTTT. Its protein is CASSQEGINSGNTIYF. The J gene is TRBJ1-3, the V gene TRBV4-3; D is unclear. Trimming left V 0 bases short and J 0 bases short, with 9 bases between. The CDR3 runs to 16 residues. CDR1 is LGHNA and CDR2 is YSLEER in the germline V gene.